This T cell receptor beta chain was found in a study of blood T cell repertoires in COVID-19. As for the study in general: Collection of acute and convalescent COVID-19 samples took place in the United States, Italy and Spain. From T cells, B-cell-depleted T cells, or PBMCs came the material, which was cDNA or gDNA.

Original methodology: Estimation of nucleated cell counts was performed using reference gene primer amplification. TCRdb's copy holds only in-frame clones and misses some; the assay was immunoSEQ multiplex PCR. From that table come the V and J calls and clone size; the DNA was used to work out D and trimming. Among 150,000 to 160,000 clones, about 90% were seen once, and the ten largest hold less than 0.6%. Germline assignment: CDR1 MNHEY and CDR2 SMNVEV (reference sequence). Trimming took off 4 bases at V and 4 bases at J, with 17 bases between the two ends. The CDR3 covers 15 residues. Sample: peripheral blood. The chain carries TRBV27 and TRBJ2-7; TRBD1 is a possible D gene (5 bases). The clonotype comes from a man in his fifties or sixties with acute or convalescent COVID-19. As DNA, the CDR3 is TGTGCCAGCAGTTCTCTCCTCCAGGGCCTTTACGAGCAGTACTTC. It translates to CASSSLLQGLYEQYF.